Listed here are 30 T cell receptor beta chains from one sample, sequenced in a study of blood T cells in healthy people across ages. Using a J-beta primer mix together with a sample-barcoded 5' primer, a second PCR was run for roughly 6 to 12 cycles. TCRdb recomputed calls from the 5' RACE reads with MiXCR, one row per CDR3 protein. The sample carries hundreds of thousands of distinct CDR3 sequences, around 20% recorded once. The sample comprised blood. These receptors all stem from a man between 65 and 79 years old in good health.

This clonotype was observed a handful of times. The chain uses TRBV5-1 and TRBJ2-7; D possibly corresponds to TRBD1 (6 bases). V shed 5 bases and J shed 0 bases, with 9 bases lying between them. Germline V gene sequence: CDR1 SGHRS, CDR2 YFSETQ. The CDR3 loop spans 13 amino acids. CDR3 coding DNA: TGCGCCAGCAGGACAGGAAGCTCCTACGAGCAGTACTTC. It encodes CASRTGSSYEQYF.

This clonotype was counted many times. This chain links TRBV28 with TRBJ2-3; D remains ambiguous. Germline V gene sequence: CDR1 MDHEN, CDR2 SYDVKM. The CDR3 has 13 residues. Trimming removed 5 bases at V and 2 bases at J, with 8 bases between. The CDR3 nucleotides read TGTGCCAGCAGTATATATTACACAGATACGCAGTATTTT. Its translation is CASSIYYTDTQYF.

Only a few counts were recorded for this clonotype. This rearrangement joins TRBV10-3 to TRBJ2-7; no clear D gene. Trimming left V 2 bases short and J 0 bases short, with 11 bases between. The CDR3 consists of 15 residues. The germline V gene encodes CDR1 ENHRY and CDR2 SYGVKD. The chain's CDR3 is CAISEKGGSSYEQYF. The CDR3 nucleotides are TGTGCCATCAGTGAGAAGGGCGGTAGCTCCTACGAGCAGTACTTC.

The chain employs TRBV2 and TRBJ2-2; D is perhaps TRBD2 (5 bases). CDR1 is SNHLY, CDR2 FYNNEI, per germline. CDR3 length: 13 amino acids. V lost 10 bases, J lost 5 bases, and 14 bases lay in between. CDR3 DNA sequence: TGTGCCACCGTCGTGAGGGAGACCGGGGAGCTGTTTTTT. As protein: CATVVRETGELFF.

This clonotype was picked up many times. The rearrangement joins TRBV18 to TRBJ2-1, with D perhaps TRBD2 (5 bases). Germline CDR1 KGHSH, CDR2 LQKENI. This CDR3 comprises 16 residues. The V end was cut by 3 bases, the J end by 4 bases, with 16 bases between. Here the CDR3 reads CASSPMSASSYNEQFF. The CDR3 nucleotides are TGTGCCAGCTCACCGATGTCGGCTAGCAGTTACAATGAGCAGTTCTTC.

The chain has TRBV7-9 and TRBJ2-5, with 8 bases fitting TRBD1. Gene TRBJ2-1 matches the end of the DNA better, so the J call may be wrong. Germline V gene sequence: CDR1 SEHNR, CDR2 FQNEAQ (reference sequence). The CDR3 sequence is 13 residues long. The CDR3, as DNA: TGTGCCAGCAGTTCCCCAGGGGGCAGTGAGCAGTTCTTC. This codes for CASSSPGGSEQFF.

In its sample, this clonotype was seen many times. The chain is built from TRBV20-1 and TRBJ2-3; D perhaps matches TRBD2 (6 bases). Germline V gene lookup returns CDR1 DFQATT and CDR2 SNEGSKA (reference sequence). Trimming shortened V by 6 bases and J by 4 bases, and 17 bases separated the two germline ends. CDR3 length: 14 residues. The chain's CDR3 is CSAQSYGGADTQYF. For the CDR3, the DNA is TGCAGTGCCCAATCCTACGGAGGGGCAGATACGCAGTATTTT.

In DNA, the CDR3 is TGCGCCAGCAGCTTGGAATCGGTTGGGGCGCATTACGAGCAGTACTTC. Translating gives CASSLESVGAHYEQYF. The rearrangement links TRBV5-1 to TRBJ2-5; TRBD1 might be the D (5 bases). TRBJ2-7 matches the DNA end more closely, so the J call is doubtful. The CDR3 length is 16 residues. Germline V gene sequence: CDR1 SGHRS, CDR2 YFSETQ.

The table lists this clonotype with a few counts. This chain links TRBV5-1 with TRBJ2-5; D is perhaps TRBD1 or TRBD2 (5 bases each). Between the trimmed V and J ends, which lost 1 base and 5 bases, there was a span of 9 bases. Germline loops: CDR1 SGHRS, CDR2 YFSETQ. The CDR3 is 13 residues long. The CDR3 here is CASSLHGAETQYF. The CDR3, as DNA: TGCGCCAGCAGCTTGCACGGGGCCGAGACCCAGTACTTC.

V usage is TRBV29-1 and J usage is TRBJ1-1; TRBD1 is a possible D gene (5 bases). The germline V and J ends were trimmed by 4 bases and 0 bases, with 12 bases remaining between them. The CDR3 loop spans 14 amino acids. CDR1 and CDR2 from the germline V gene are SQVTM and ANQGSEA. CDR3: CSVVRGIMNTEAFF. In nucleotides, the CDR3 is TGCAGCGTTGTTCGGGGCATAATGAACACTGAAGCTTTCTTT. The full variable domain, rest sourced from reference TRBV29-1 and TRBJ1-1, is SAVISQKPSRDICQRGTSLTIQCQVDSQVTMMFWYRQQPGQSLTLIATANQGSEATYESGFVIDKFPISRPNLTFSTLTVSNMSPEDSSIYLCSVVRGIMNTEAFFGQGTRLTVV.

The rearrangement joins TRBV20-1 to TRBJ2-1; TRBD2 agrees at 8 bases. The CDR3 length is 13 residues. Germline V gene sequence: CDR1 DFQATT, CDR2 SNEGSKA (reference sequence). V shed 3 bases, J shed 2 bases, and the junction held 0 bases outside the gene matches. The DNA of the CDR3 is TGCAGTGCTAGCGGGGGGGCCTACAATGAGCAGTTCTTC. As protein: CSASGGAYNEQFF.

A few counts support this clonotype. The V and J genes are TRBV29-1 and TRBJ2-1; unclear D gene. Between the trimmed V and J ends, which lost 4 bases and 4 bases, there was a span of 8 bases. This CDR3 has 12 amino acids. CDR1 and CDR2 from the germline V gene are SQVTM and ANQGSEA. The CDR3 nucleotides are TGCAGCGTTGCCATCAGTTACAATGAGCAGTTCTTC. This codes for CSVAISYNEQFF.

The chain recombines TRBV7-9 with TRBJ2-3; D gene ambiguous. The CDR3 is 16 residues long. V was cut by 0 bases and J by 6 bases, with 16 bases left in between. Germline V lookup: CDR1 SEHNR, CDR2 FQNEAQ (reference sequence). The CDR3 region has the DNA TGTGCCAGCAGCTTAGCTAAACCTAGTTCCGGGGATACGCAGTATTTT. Translated: CASSLAKPSSGDTQYF.

The CDR3 coding sequence is TGTGCCACCAGTGACCCACGCGGGGAGCTGTTTTTT. It encodes CATSDPRGELFF. The chain combines TRBV24-1 with TRBJ2-2, with D hard to call. The germline CDR1 and CDR2 sequences are KGHDR and SFDVKD. Between the trimmed V and J ends, which lost 4 bases and 7 bases, there was a span of 6 bases. The CDR3 is made up of 12 amino acids.

The chain combines TRBV28 with TRBJ2-5; 13 bases line up with TRBD2. The end of the DNA fits TRBJ2-1 better, so the J call may be wrong. Germline CDR1 is MDHEN and CDR2 is SYDVKM. The CDR3 has 16 amino acids. CDR3 sequence reads: CASSPSGLAGVGEQFF. The CDR3 DNA reads TGTGCCAGCAGTCCCTCCGGACTAGCGGGAGTAGGAGAGCAGTTCTTC.

The chain carries TRBV20-1 and TRBJ2-1; 8 nucleotides line up with TRBD2. V gave up 6 bases and J gave up 4 bases; unmatched junction bases: 8. The CDR3 length is 14 residues. CDR1 DFQATT and CDR2 SNEGSKA come from the germline V gene (reference sequence). CDR3 loop: CSATLSGEYNEQFF. In DNA form, the CDR3 reads TGCAGTGCCACCCTTAGCGGGGAATACAATGAGCAGTTCTTC.

This clonotype was counted only a few times. V usage is TRBV5-1 and J usage is TRBJ1-3; D not resolved. V lost 3 bases, J lost 2 bases, and 9 bases lay in between. Germline V gene lookup returns CDR1 SGHRS and CDR2 YFSETQ. This CDR3 comprises 14 residues. CDR3 bases: TGCGCCAGCAGCTCTGGAACCCCTGGAAACACCATATATTTT. Translated, it gives CASSSGTPGNTIYF. Looking up the rest from reference TRBV5-1 and TRBJ1-3 gives the full variable domain: KAGVTQTPRYLIKTRGQQVTLSCSPISGHRSVSWYQQTPGQGLQFLFEYFSETQRNKGNFPGRFSGRQFSNSRSEMNVSTLELGDSALYLCASSSGTPGNTIYFGEGSWLTVV.

The chain uses TRBV7-3 and TRBJ1-1; D uncertain. Germline assignment: CDR1 SGHTA and CDR2 FQGTGA. V shed 3 bases and J shed 5 bases, with 10 bases lying between them. CDR3 length equals 13 residues. The chain's CDR3 is CASSFGSRTEAFF. The CDR3, as DNA: TGTGCCAGCAGCTTCGGGTCACGGACTGAAGCTTTCTTT. Using reference TRBV7-3 and TRBJ1-1 for the parts outside the CDR3, the full variable domain is GAGVSQTPSNKVTEKGKYVELRCDPISGHTALYWYRQSLGQGPEFLIYFQGTGAADDSGLPNDRFFAVRPEGSVSTLKIQRTERGDSAVYLCASSFGSRTEAFFGQGTRLTVV.

In this sample, this clonotype turned up many times. The chain recombines TRBV20-1 with TRBJ2-3; D might be TRBD2 (5 bases). Trimming shortened V by 5 bases and J by 3 bases, and 15 bases separated the two germline ends. The CDR3 is 14 amino acids. Germline V lookup: CDR1 DFQATT, CDR2 SNEGSKA (reference sequence). The CDR3 loop is CSAFSDYTTDTQYF. The CDR3 DNA reads TGCAGTGCTTTCTCCGACTATACGACAGATACGCAGTATTTT.

This chain joins TRBV6-6 and TRBJ2-7; D unclear. Germline assignment: CDR1 MNHNY and CDR2 SVGAGI (reference sequence). The CDR3 totals 15 residues. V dropped 4 bases and J dropped 6 bases, with 19 bases sitting between them. In nucleotides, the CDR3 is TGTGCCAGCAGTTGCTCCGGTTTGGGGAATCGCGAGCAGTACTTC. Encoded protein: CASSCSGLGNREQYF.

The chain employs TRBV28 and TRBJ2-3; 9 bases line up with TRBD2. CDR3 length equals 15 residues. The V and J ends lost 4 bases and 4 bases, in that order; junction bases with no gene match: 6. In germline, CDR1 is MDHEN, CDR2 SYDVKM. CDR3 loop: CASSSRAGGPDTQYF. The CDR3 nucleotides are TGTGCCAGCAGTTCCCGAGCGGGAGGCCCAGATACGCAGTATTTT.

V gene TRBV10-3 combines with J gene TRBJ1-6; 10 bases agree with TRBD1. CDR1 is ENHRY, CDR2 SYGVKD, per germline. CDR3 length: 16 amino acids. J lost 5 bases, V lost 10 bases, and 11 bases had no gene match. CDR3 protein: CATRTGGRADNSPLHF. For the CDR3, the DNA is TGTGCCACCCGGACAGGGGGTCGCGCTGATAATTCACCCCTCCACTTT.

There are many counts of this clonotype. The chain couples TRBV7-9 to TRBJ2-5; possibly TRBD1 for D (6 bases). Trimming took off 5 bases at V and 2 bases at J, with 12 bases between the two ends. Germline lookup yields CDR1 SEHNR and CDR2 FQNEAQ (reference sequence). The CDR3 has 14 amino acids. The CDR3 here is CASSLTQGQETQYF. As DNA, the CDR3 is TGTGCCAGCAGCCTGACTCAGGGGCAAGAGACCCAGTACTTC.

About this clonotype: This may stem from a read error, because a much larger clone lies one nucleotide away. The chain has TRBV5-1 and TRBJ2-7, with D tentatively TRBD2 (6 bases). In germline, CDR1 is SGHRS, CDR2 YFSETQ. V gave up 3 bases and J gave up 4 bases, with 20 bases separating them. The CDR3 length is 16 residues. CDR3 sequence: CASSSAQSTGVYEQYF. The CDR3 DNA follows: TGCGCCAGCAGCTCGGCCCAATCGACGGGAGTATACGAGCAGTACTTC. The full variable domain, in which reference TRBV5-1 and TRBJ2-7 provide the parts outside the CDR3, is KAGVTQTPRYLIKTRGQQVTLSCSPISGHRSVSWYQQTPGQGLQFLFEYFSETQRNKGNFPGRFSGRQFSNSRSEMNVSTLELGDSALYLCASSSAQSTGVYEQYFGPGTRLTVT.

This clonotype has more than one count but fewer than ten. This chain connects TRBV4-3 to TRBJ2-2; D ambiguous. This CDR3 has 13 residues. The V and J ends lost 0 bases and 6 bases respectively, with 5 bases between them. The germline gives CDR1 LGHNA, CDR2 YSLEER. The CDR3 bases are TGCGCCAGCAGCCAAGAGGCCGCCGGGGAGCTGTTTTTT. It yields the protein CASSQEAAGELFF.

There are a few counts of this clonotype. This chain joins TRBV20-1 and TRBJ2-5; unclear D gene. From germline, CDR1 is DFQATT and CDR2 SNEGSKA (reference sequence). The CDR3 runs 15 residues. V lost 6 bases, J lost 1 base, and 18 bases lay in between. Here the CDR3 reads CSAITSQLSQETQYF. DNA of the CDR3: TGCAGTGCGATAACCTCACAGTTATCCCAAGAGACCCAGTACTTC.

Concerning this clonotype itself: The junction and the germline gene differ at one end; a read error may be behind it. This chain joins TRBV27 and TRBJ1-5, with 8 bases aligning to TRBD1. The CDR3 consists of 15 residues. Looked up from germline, CDR1 is MNHEY and CDR2 is SMNVEV (reference sequence). The CDR3 protein is CAGRQGAGSNQPQHF. CDR3 coding DNA: TGTGCCGGCAGGCAGGGGGCAGGTAGCAATCAGCCCCAGCATTTT.

The table lists this clonotype with many counts. The gene calls are TRBV12-3 or TRBV12-4 and TRBJ2-1, with 8 bases identical to TRBD2. V lost 6 bases and J lost 5; bases outside the gene matches: 18. The length of the CDR3 is 18 residues. The CDR3 loop reads CASSRYDFGGRIDNEQFF. The CDR3 region has the DNA TGTGCCAGCAGCCGTTACGACTTCGGCGGGAGGATAGACAATGAGCAGTTCTTC.

A few counts support this clonotype. The J gene is TRBJ1-5, the V gene TRBV30; 9 positions agree with TRBD1. V lost 5 bases to trimming and J lost 6 bases; unmatched junction nucleotides: 11. This CDR3 has 15 amino acids. Germline V gene lookup returns CDR1 GTSNPN and CDR2 SVGIG (reference sequence). The CDR3 sequence is CAWEPKGQGIQPQHF. The CDR3 coding sequence is TGTGCCTGGGAGCCCAAGGGACAGGGCATTCAGCCCCAGCATTTT.

The table lists this clonotype with many counts. The chain joins TRBV3-1 to TRBJ2-7, with D possibly matching TRBD2 (6 bases). The V end was cut by 1 base, the J end by 0 bases, with 7 bases between. The CDR3 totals 14 residues. CDR1 is LGHDT, CDR2 YNNKEL, per germline (reference sequence). CDR3 in DNA: TGTGCCAGCAGCCAAGCGGGAGTCTCCTACGAGCAGTACTTC. Its protein is CASSQAGVSYEQYF.